A single sample gave rise to the 22 T cell receptor beta chains below, sequenced in a study of CD8 T cells in Susac syndrome. When the RNA was reverse transcribed, random hexamers were used with an input of 0.5 to 1 ug. In TCRdb, the immunoSEQ multiplex PCR reads were re-called with MiXCR into one record per CDR3 protein. The sample lists roughly 200,000 distinct CDR3 sequences, around 95% seen once, with approximately 0.09% in the top ten. Input material: CD4+ T cells from PBMCs. These TCRs come from a human donor with multiple sclerosis.

This chain joins TRBV15 and TRBJ2-2; tentatively, D is TRBD1 or TRBD2 (5 bases each). Per germline, CDR1 LNHNV and CDR2 YYDKDF (reference sequence). The CDR3 length is 17 residues. With 0 bases removed from V and 3 bases from J, the gap between germline ends came to 14 bases. The CDR3 sequence is CATSRDGTRGDTGELFF. CDR3 in DNA: TGTGCCACCAGCAGAGATGGGACCCGGGGTGACACCGGGGAGCTGTTTTTT.

V and J are TRBV30 and TRBJ1-1; no reliable D call. This CDR3 is 12 amino acids long. Trimming removed 5 bases from V and 4 bases from J, with 11 bases in between. Germline CDR1 reads GTSNPN; CDR2 reads SVGIG (reference sequence). CDR3 nucleotide sequence: TGTGCCTGGGGTCGGGCGGCCACTGAAGCTTTCTTT. Translated, it gives CAWGRAATEAFF. Drawing the rest from reference TRBV30 and TRBJ1-1, the complete variable domain is SQTIHQWPATLVQPVGSPLSLECTVEGTSNPNLYWYRQAAGRGLQLLFYSVGIGQISSEVPQNLSASRPQDRQFILSSKKLLLSDSGFYLCAWGRAATEAFFGQGTRLTVV.

The J gene is TRBJ2-1, the V gene TRBV29-1; TRBD2 aligns across 11 bases. V was pared by 7 bases and J by 5 bases, with 7 bases of the junction left unmatched. The germline V gene has CDR1 SQVTM and CDR2 ANQGSEA. The CDR3 totals 14 residues. CDR3 DNA sequence: TGCAGCGCCTCTGGGACTAGCGGAGACAATGAGCAGTTCTTC. Amino acids: CSASGTSGDNEQFF.

The rearrangement uses TRBV5-6 and TRBJ1-2, with 11 positions matching TRBD1. The germline V gene encodes CDR1 SGHDT and CDR2 YYEEEE. This CDR3 is built from 16 residues. The junction had 5 bases not matched to a gene; V was cut back by 1 base and J by 3 bases. The CDR3 loop is CASSLRDRGDDYGYTF. The CDR3 region has the DNA TGTGCCAGCAGCTTGAGGGACAGGGGGGACGACTATGGCTACACCTTC.

The chain couples TRBV25-1 to TRBJ1-2, with TRBD1 matching 7 bases. V shed 2 bases, J shed 4 bases, and the junction held 13 bases outside the gene matches. Germline loops: CDR1 MGHDK, CDR2 SYGVNS. The CDR3 loop spans 17 amino acids. The CDR3 loop reads CASSEPDGTADLYGYTF. For the CDR3, the DNA is TGTGCCAGCAGTGAACCGGACGGGACAGCGGATCTCTATGGCTACACCTTC.

The chain carries TRBV29-1 and TRBJ2-1; possible D gene TRBD1, 7 bases. The length of the CDR3 is 13 residues. V was pared by 3 bases and J by 9 bases, with 15 bases between. Germline CDR1 and CDR2: SQVTM and ANQGSEA. CDR3: CSVDLARGAEQFF. CDR3 DNA: TGCAGCGTTGATCTTGCCAGGGGGGCTGAGCAGTTCTTC.

The genes are TRBV30 and TRBJ2-1, with TRBD2 matching over 8 bases. V was clipped by 2 bases and J by 4 bases; unmatched bases: 7. The germline gives CDR1 GTSNPN, CDR2 SVGIG (reference sequence). This CDR3 spans 15 amino acids. The CDR3 DNA reads as TGTGCCTGGAGTAACGGACTAGCAGCTTACAATGAGCAGTTCTTC. Its protein product is CAWSNGLAAYNEQFF.

The V and J genes are TRBV12-3 or TRBV12-4 and TRBJ2-6; TRBD1 is a possible D gene (5 bases). The CDR3 covers 14 residues. The V gene lost 7 bases and the J gene lost 4 bases, with 11 bases spanning the gap. As DNA, the CDR3 is TGTGCCAGCATGGACATGCGGGGGGCCAACGTCCTGACTTTC. Residues: CASMDMRGANVLTF.

This rearrangement joins TRBV2 to TRBJ1-1; D gene uncertain. In germline, CDR1 is SNHLY, CDR2 FYNNEI. The CDR3 spans 12 residues. V gave up 6 bases and J gave up 5 bases, with 10 bases separating them. The CDR3 nucleotides read TGTGCCAGCAGGTGGATGGATACTGAAGCTTTCTTT. Its protein product is CASRWMDTEAFF.

This clonotype has a single count. This chain links TRBV9 with TRBJ1-2; the D is unclear. The CDR3 contains 14 residues. Germline lookup yields CDR1 SGDLS and CDR2 YYNGEE. V was clipped by 4 bases and J by 7 bases, with 17 bases between them. CDR3 sequence (DNA): TGTGCCAGCAGCCCCGAGGGAGGGCTCCTTGGCTACACCTTC. Its protein is CASSPEGGLLGYTF.

This chain links TRBV7-3 with TRBJ2-2, with TRBD1 matching 10 bases. This CDR3 region has 16 residues. Germline loops: CDR1 SGHTA, CDR2 FQGTGA. Unmatched junction bases numbered 9, after V lost 10 bases and J lost 1 base. In nucleotides, the CDR3 is TGTGCCACCCCCCAGGGGACAGGGGTGAACACCGGGGAGCTGTTTTTT. Its translation is CATPQGTGVNTGELFF.

The chain links TRBV9 to TRBJ2-7; possible D gene TRBD2, 5 bases. Trimming removed 0 bases at V and 6 bases at J, with 22 bases between. Germline V gene lookup returns CDR1 SGDLS and CDR2 YYNGEE. The CDR3 contains 17 residues. CDR3 sequence reads: CASSVGGTRAEGSEQYF. CDR3 bases: TGTGCCAGCAGCGTAGGGGGAACGCGCGCCGAGGGCTCCGAGCAGTACTTC.

The rearrangement links TRBV27 to TRBJ2-1; TRBD1 matches at 8 bases. Germline CDR1 reads MNHEY; CDR2 reads SMNVEV (reference sequence). V dropped 6 bases and J dropped 7; count of bases not matched to a gene: 8. The CDR3 contains 14 residues. DNA for the CDR3: TGTGCCAGCAGACCGGGACAGGTGCAGAATGAGCAGTTCTTC. Residues: CASRPGQVQNEQFF.

The rearrangement uses TRBV29-1 and TRBJ1-5; D uncertain. Germline V gene data show CDR1 as SQVTM and CDR2 as ANQGSEA. There are 14 residues in the CDR3. V gave up 6 bases and J gave up 3 bases, with 15 bases separating them. The CDR3 here is CSVLQRGNNQPQHF. Written as DNA, the CDR3 is TGCAGCGTCCTTCAACGGGGAAACAATCAGCCCCAGCATTTT.

The rearrangement links TRBV2 to TRBJ2-7; 10 bases match TRBD1. This CDR3 is built from 15 residues. J was trimmed by 6 bases and V by 2 bases; bases with no gene match: 7. The germline CDR1 and CDR2 sequences are SNHLY and FYNNEI. CDR3 in DNA: TGTGCCAGCAGTGAAAAACGACAGGGGGCGAGCGAGCAGTACTTC. Its translation is CASSEKRQGASEQYF.

This clonotype was observed once. The chain has TRBV4-3 and TRBJ2-5; 8 positions agree with TRBD2. The CDR3 runs 16 residues. CDR1 LGHNA and CDR2 YSLEER come from the germline V gene. J lost 1 base, V lost 2 bases, and 6 bases had no gene match. CDR3 in amino acids: CASSQSRRGGQETQYF. The DNA for the CDR3 is TGCGCCAGCAGCCAATCCAGACGGGGGGGCCAAGAGACCCAGTACTTC.

The chain joins TRBV5-6 to TRBJ1-2; the D is unclear. The germline CDR1 and CDR2 sequences are SGHDT and YYEEEE. Trimming took off 6 bases at V and 4 bases at J, with 13 bases between the two ends. The CDR3 totals 13 residues. CDR3 region: CASTRPTVYGYTF. The DNA for the CDR3 is TGTGCCAGCACTCGTCCCACCGTCTATGGCTACACCTTC.

V is TRBV30 and J is TRBJ1-1, with 7 bases fitting TRBD1. The CDR3 totals 15 residues. The germline V gene encodes CDR1 GTSNPN and CDR2 SVGIG (reference sequence). V gave up 3 bases and J gave up 4 bases; unmatched junction bases: 11. The CDR3 bases are TGTGCCTGGAGCGCTACAGGGGCCCCAGGCACTGAAGCTTTCTTT. Amino acid sequence: CAWSATGAPGTEAFF.

V and J are TRBV5-1 and TRBJ2-3, with TRBD2 matching over 7 bases. Germline V CDR1 and CDR2: SGHRS, YFSETQ. J was trimmed by 4 bases and V by 1 base; bases with no gene match: 3. The CDR3 length is 14 residues. The CDR3 here is CASSLTRGADTQYF. Here the CDR3 DNA reads TGCGCCAGCAGCTTGACCCGGGGGGCAGATACGCAGTATTTT.

The rearrangement joins TRBV3-1 to TRBJ2-1; 8 nucleotides align to TRBD2. Germline trimming cut 0 bases from V and 9 bases from J; bases unmatched to any gene: 1. Germline V gene sequence: CDR1 LGHDT, CDR2 YNNKEL (reference sequence). The CDR3 has 13 residues. CDR3 bases: TGTGCCAGCAGCCAAGACCTAGCGGGTGAGCAGTTCTTC. Protein: CASSQDLAGEQFF.

This chain connects TRBV20-1 to TRBJ2-5; D tentatively reads TRBD1 or TRBD2 (6 bases each). There are 12 residues in the CDR3. Per germline, CDR1 DFQATT and CDR2 SNEGSKA (reference sequence). The CDR3 DNA sequence: TGCATAGGGGGGCCCGCCACAGGAGCCCAGTACTTC. Its translation: CIGGPATGAQYF.

The chain links TRBV24-1 to TRBJ2-5; D unclear. CDR1 and CDR2 (germline): KGHDR, SFDVKD. The V end lost 4 bases, the J end lost 5 bases, and 7 bases lay between the germline ends. This CDR3 region has 12 residues. The CDR3 DNA is TGTGCCACCAGTGAAGACGGTGAGACCCAGTACTTC. Protein sequence: CATSEDGETQYF.